The clone carrying this T cell receptor beta chain has only a few counts. This specimen comes from a study of blood T cell repertoires in COVID-19. Whole-study context: Spain, Italy and the United States supplied samples that represented acute and convalescent COVID-19. The cDNA or gDNA used as material had been derived from T cells, B-cell-depleted T cells, or PBMCs.

This CDR3 comprises 20 residues. In the source study's methods: Scientists estimated how many nucleated cells there were by amplifying reference gene primers. Some clones are missing from TCRdb's copy, which holds only in-frame ones; the method was immunoSEQ multiplex PCR. V and J calls and clone size follow that table, whereas D and trimming were derived from the DNA. The sample carries about 51,000 clones, more than 85% recorded once. Sequences were obtained from peripheral blood. The V and J genes are TRBV1 and TRBJ2-1; the listed D gene, TRBD2, was not tested against the DNA. TRBV1 is classified as a pseudogene. The sequence was collected from a man aged 50 to 59 with acute or convalescent COVID-19. The DNA for the CDR3 is TGCACCAGCAGCCAACTTAACCTCCCTTGGAAGCGGGGGGTGACCGATGAGCAGTTCTTC. This translates into CTSSQLNLPWKRGVTDEQFF.